These 28 T cell receptor beta chains share one sample of origin, sequenced in a study of T cell responses to AZD1222 COVID-19 vaccine. Assay: immunoSEQ multiplex PCR; the TCRdb copy retains only in-frame clones and omits some. The table records 110,000 to 150,000 clones, about nine tenths of them present only once. The sample consisted of peripheral blood, taken 28 days after the second AZD1222 dose. All receptors derive from an adult who received the AZD1222 COVID-19 vaccine.

This clone was recorded only once. This chain connects TRBV5-5 to TRBJ1-4; no definite D call. The CDR3 has 13 residues. Deletions cut 3 bases from V and 7 bases from J, with 10 bases between. Germline values: CDR1 SGHKS, CDR2 YYEKEE (reference sequence). In DNA form, the CDR3 reads TGTGCCAGCAGCTCCATTTCGGGTGAAAAACTGTTTTTT. Protein: CASSSISGEKLFF.

The chain carries TRBV5-5 and TRBJ1-3, with D unclear. Trimming took off 0 bases at V and 4 bases at J, with 8 bases between the two ends. Per germline, CDR1 SGHKS and CDR2 YYEKEE (reference sequence). CDR3 length: 14 residues. CDR3 region: CASSLEGYGNTIYF. The CDR3, as DNA: TGTGCCAGCAGCTTGGAAGGGTACGGAAACACCATATATTTT.

V gene TRBV7-9 combines with J gene TRBJ2-5, with D possibly being TRBD2 (5 bases). Per the germline V gene, CDR1 is SEHNR and CDR2 is FQNEAQ (reference sequence). This CDR3 spans 14 amino acids. V lost 1 base, J lost 1 base, and 7 bases lay in between. CDR3 in DNA: TGTGCCAGCAGCTTAGTACGGGGCCAAGAGACCCAGTACTTC. It specifies CASSLVRGQETQYF. Drawing the rest from reference TRBV7-9 and TRBJ2-5, the complete variable domain is DTGVSQNPRHKITKRGQNVTFRCDPISEHNRLYWYRQTLGQGPEFLTYFQNEAQLEKSRLLSDRFSAERPKGSFSTLEIQRTEQGDSAMYLCASSLVRGQETQYFGPGTRLLVL.

This chain joins TRBV4-3 and TRBJ1-6, with TRBD1 matching 10 bases. V was pared by 5 bases and J by 5 bases, with 15 bases of the junction left unmatched. Per the germline V gene, CDR1 is LGHNA and CDR2 is YSLEER. The CDR3 is 19 residues long. The CDR3 loop is CASSSRDRGGQSHNSPLHF. CDR3 coding DNA: TGCGCCAGCAGCTCCCGGGACAGGGGAGGTCAGAGCCATAATTCACCCCTCCACTTT.

The DNA of the CDR3 is TGTGCCAGCAGTTTGACAGGGAGGACAGATACGCAGTATTTT. It specifies CASSLTGRTDTQYF. This rearrangement joins TRBV6-4 to TRBJ2-3; a weak D match, TRBD1 (7 bases). Germline CDR1 reads MRHNA; CDR2 reads SNTAGT. The CDR3 is 14 residues long. V shed 5 bases and J shed 3 bases, with 12 bases lying between them.

The rearrangement joins TRBV28 to TRBJ2-3; D gene uncertain. With 6 bases removed from V and 0 bases from J, the gap between germline ends came to 4 bases. Germline CDR1 MDHEN, CDR2 SYDVKM. The CDR3 extends over 12 amino acids. The DNA for the CDR3 is TGTGCCAGCAGGACTAGCACAGATACGCAGTATTTT. Amino acids: CASRTSTDTQYF.

J is TRBJ1-1 and V is TRBV27, with D perhaps matching TRBD1 (5 bases). CDR3 length: 14 amino acids. Germline CDR1 reads MNHEY; CDR2 reads SMNVEV (reference sequence). V lost 3 bases, J lost 0 bases, and 8 bases lay in between. The CDR3 reads CASSFAGLNTEAFF. The CDR3 region has the DNA TGTGCCAGCAGTTTTGCAGGGCTGAACACTGAAGCTTTCTTT.

The rearrangement uses TRBV24-1 and TRBJ2-3; possible D gene TRBD2, 7 bases. CDR1 and CDR2 from the germline V gene are KGHDR and SFDVKD. This CDR3 contains 18 residues. Trimming stripped 4 bases from V and 2 bases from J, with 21 bases between. Written as DNA, the CDR3 is TGTGCCACCAGTGACCCCCGCCCAGGGGCGGGGGTCACAGATACGCAGTATTTT. Encoded protein: CATSDPRPGAGVTDTQYF.

This chain uses TRBV4-3 with TRBJ2-7; no clear D. V dropped 0 bases and J dropped 6 bases, with 12 bases sitting between them. In germline, CDR1 is LGHNA, CDR2 YSLEER. The CDR3 runs 14 residues. CDR3 amino acids: CASSQDRWVTEQYF. The DNA for the CDR3 is TGCGCCAGCAGCCAAGACAGGTGGGTAACCGAGCAGTACTTC.

The V and J genes are TRBV7-6 and TRBJ1-1; tentatively, D is TRBD1 (5 bases). Trimming took 1 base from V and 2 from J, leaving 11 bases between them. The CDR3 length is 15 residues. Germline V gene data show CDR1 as SGHVS and CDR2 as FNYEAQ. CDR3 sequence (DNA): TGTGCCAGCAGCTTAGAAGGACAAGAAAACACTGAAGCTTTCTTT. Protein sequence: CASSLEGQENTEAFF.

V is TRBV5-1 and J is TRBJ1-1; no reliable D call. V lost 4 bases to trimming and J lost 7 bases, with 14 bases between them. In germline, CDR1 is SGHRS, CDR2 YFSETQ. The CDR3 is made up of 13 amino acids. The CDR3 loop reads CASSPGSLHEAFF. The DNA of the CDR3 is TGCGCCAGCAGCCCGGGTAGTCTTCATGAAGCTTTCTTT.

This rearrangement joins TRBV5-1 to TRBJ1-1; D gene ambiguous. The CDR3 consists of 15 residues. The germline CDR1 and CDR2 sequences are SGHRS and YFSETQ. Trimming removed 0 bases at V and 1 base at J, with 10 bases between. CDR3 nucleotide sequence: TGCGCCAGCAGCTTGGGTCCAGAATCGAACACTGAAGCTTTCTTT. Translated: CASSLGPESNTEAFF.

The chain joins TRBV20-1 to TRBJ2-7; 12 bases line up with TRBD2. There are 18 residues in the CDR3. Unmatched junction bases numbered 12, after V lost 3 bases and J lost 0 bases. Germline V gene lookup returns CDR1 DFQATT and CDR2 SNEGSKA (reference sequence). The CDR3 nucleotides read TGCAGTGCTAGTGCGGACAAAGGACTAGCGGGAACCTCCTACGAGCAGTACTTC. Its protein is CSASADKGLAGTSYEQYF.

This clone was counted only a few times. The rearrangement links TRBV21-1 to TRBJ1-4. TRBV21-1 constitutes a pseudogene. The CDR3 has 11 residues. The CDR3: CASPPRGKLFF. The CDR3 DNA reads as TGTGCCAGTCCTCCTCGTGGGAAACTGTTTTTT.

This sequence joins TRBV7-8 and TRBJ1-2, with TRBD1 matching 11 bases. The CDR3 spans 14 residues. J was trimmed by 6 bases and V by 5 bases; bases with no gene match: 5. CDR1 and CDR2 from the germline V gene are SGHVS and FQNEAQ. The CDR3, as DNA: TGTGCCAGCAGCCTGGACAGGGGGCAGAATGGCTACACCTTC. This translates into CASSLDRGQNGYTF.

This chain links TRBV21-1 with TRBJ1-2; the D call of TRBD1 is as the table states it, not checked on the DNA. TRBV21-1 is shown as a pseudogene. The CDR3 is made up of 16 amino acids. The CDR3 bases are TGTGCCAGCAACCAAGACCAGGGGCCCTCTTACTATGGCTACACCTTC. It translates to CASNQDQGPSYYGYTF.

This clone was counted a single time. The chain recombines TRBV5-1 with TRBJ1-6; no clear D. The CDR3 sequence is 15 residues long. V gave up 0 bases and J gave up 8 bases, with 12 bases separating them. From germline, CDR1 is SGHRS and CDR2 YFSETQ. CDR3 region: CASSLESNSDSPLHF. The CDR3 coding sequence is TGCGCCAGCAGCTTGGAATCGAACTCTGATTCACCCCTCCACTTT.

The chain combines TRBV28 with TRBJ1-5; D perhaps matches TRBD1 (5 bases). Germline CDR1 MDHEN, CDR2 SYDVKM. V shed 6 bases and J shed 4 bases, with 16 bases lying between them. This CDR3 spans 15 amino acids. CDR3 amino acids: CASSTMDILNQPQHF. Here the CDR3 DNA reads TGTGCCAGCAGCACGATGGACATTTTGAATCAGCCCCAGCATTTT.

This chain uses TRBV14 with TRBJ2-7; 8 bases map to TRBD2. The CDR3 covers 20 residues. Unmatched junction bases numbered 20, after V lost 4 bases and J lost 0 bases. Looked up from germline, CDR1 is SGHDN and CDR2 is FVKESK. CDR3 nucleotides: TGTGCCAGCAGCCCAGCCCGGGGCGCGGGAGGTGAATGGAGCTCCTACGAGCAGTACTTC. Its protein is CASSPARGAGGEWSSYEQYF.

The gene calls are TRBV24-1 and TRBJ1-2, with D maybe TRBD1 (6 bases). Germline V lookup: CDR1 KGHDR, CDR2 SFDVKD. The length of the CDR3 is 11 residues. Trimming removed 7 bases at V and 8 bases at J, with 10 bases between. The CDR3 DNA reads as TGTGCCACCAGCTCAGGGGACGGCTACACCTTC. It codes for CATSSGDGYTF.

This CDR3 is CASRAGTGDHEQYF. In DNA, the CDR3 is TGCGCCAGCAGGGCCGGGACAGGGGACCACGAGCAGTACTTC. The J gene is TRBJ2-7, the V gene TRBV5-1, with TRBD1 matching over 10 bases. V lost 5 bases, J lost 5 bases, and 7 bases stayed unmatched. Per the germline V gene, CDR1 is SGHRS and CDR2 is YFSETQ. The CDR3 spans 14 residues. Filled out from reference TRBV5-1 and TRBJ2-7, the complete variable domain reads KAGVTQTPRYLIKTRGQQVTLSCSPISGHRSVSWYQQTPGQGLQFLFEYFSETQRNKGNFPGRFSGRQFSNSRSEMNVSTLELGDSALYLCASRAGTGDHEQYFGPGTRLTVT.

This clone was detected only a few times. This sequence joins TRBV7-9 and TRBJ2-1; 7 bases match TRBD2. The germline gives CDR1 SEHNR, CDR2 FQNEAQ (reference sequence). This CDR3 is 15 amino acids long. The V gene end was trimmed by 6 bases and the J gene end by 8 bases; junction bases not matched to a gene: 13. CDR3 bases: TGTGCCAGCAGTGAAAACGGGGAGCGGGACGATGAGCAGTTCTTC. Its translation is CASSENGERDDEQFF.

The chain employs TRBV2 and TRBJ1-4, with D possibly being TRBD1 (5 bases). The germline V and J ends were trimmed by 7 bases and 6 bases, with 18 bases remaining between them. The germline V gene has CDR1 SNHLY and CDR2 FYNNEI. The CDR3 consists of 15 residues. The DNA of the CDR3 is TGTGCCAGCACACCTTTCGGGGCTCTGCATGAAAAACTGTTTTTT. Encoded protein: CASTPFGALHEKLFF.

The V gene is TRBV28, the J gene TRBJ1-5, with 8 bases lining up with TRBD1. Germline trimming cut 5 bases from V and 0 bases from J; bases unmatched to any gene: 9. Germline V gives CDR1 MDHEN, CDR2 SYDVKM. CDR3 length: 17 amino acids. The CDR3 region has the DNA TGTGCCAGCAGTCTGTGGACAGGGACGTATAGCAATCAGCCCCAGCATTTT. The encoded protein is CASSLWTGTYSNQPQHF.

This chain joins TRBV6-5 and TRBJ1-2; the D gene is possibly TRBD1 (6 bases). Trimming left V 7 bases short and J 10 bases short, with 19 bases between. The CDR3 is 13 residues long. In germline, CDR1 is MNHEY, CDR2 SVGAGI. CDR3 protein: CASKGGGIYDYTF. DNA of the CDR3: TGTGCCAGCAAGGGGGGAGGGATTTACGACTACACCTTC.

This chain joins TRBV6-1 and TRBJ1-2, with 7 bases identical to TRBD1. The CDR3 has 14 amino acids. Germline V gene data show CDR1 as MNHNS and CDR2 as SASEGT. The J segment lost 4 bases and the V segment lost 3 bases, leaving 5 bases of the junction unmatched. CDR3 nucleotide sequence: TGTGCCAGCAGTGAGAGGGGACAGACCTATGGCTACACCTTC. Its translation: CASSERGQTYGYTF.

The chain has TRBV5-4 and TRBJ2-7; possible D gene TRBD2, 7 bases. The CDR3 is 16 amino acids. V dropped 1 base and J dropped 1 base, with 15 bases sitting between them. Looked up from germline, CDR1 is SGHNT and CDR2 is YYREEE (reference sequence). For the CDR3, the DNA is TGTGCCAGCAGCTTGAGCCAGGGGAGGGGATCCTACGAGCAGTACTTC. Encoded protein: CASSLSQGRGSYEQYF.

This clone was detected only a few times. The genes are TRBV5-1 and TRBJ2-1; 8 bases are shared with TRBD2. CDR3 size: 16 residues. Germline lookup yields CDR1 SGHRS and CDR2 YFSETQ. With 0 bases clipped from V and 6 bases from J, the junction kept 8 bases outside the gene matches. In DNA, the CDR3 is TGCGCCAGCAGCTTGGTTCCGGGAGGGGAAGGCAATGAGCAGTTCTTC. Encoded protein: CASSLVPGGEGNEQFF. The variable domain in full, completed from reference TRBV5-1 and TRBJ2-1, reads KAGVTQTPRYLIKTRGQQVTLSCSPISGHRSVSWYQQTPGQGLQFLFEYFSETQRNKGNFPGRFSGRQFSNSRSEMNVSTLELGDSALYLCASSLVPGGEGNEQFFGPGTRLTVL.